These 23 T cell receptor beta chains came from one sample sequenced in a study of blood T cell repertoires in COVID-19. TCRdb's table, derived via immunoSEQ multiplex PCR, lists solely in-frame clones and lacks some. This sample carries about 480,000 clones, about 89% of them seen once, and the ten largest clones take about 8.2%. The sequencing sample was made of peripheral blood. These receptors came from a woman between 50 and 59 years old with COVID-19, enrolled during active disease.

The gene calls are TRBV19 and TRBJ2-2; D perhaps matches TRBD1 (5 bases). This CDR3 comprises 19 residues. The germline V gene encodes CDR1 LNHDA and CDR2 SQIVND (reference sequence). V lost 3 bases to trimming and J lost 1 base, with 21 bases between them. CDR3 in amino acids: CASSIPNHLVQENTGELFF. The CDR3 nucleotides read TGTGCCAGTAGTATCCCAAATCATCTCGTACAGGAGAACACCGGGGAGCTGTTTTTT.

The J gene is TRBJ2-1, the V gene TRBV13; 7 nucleotides match TRBD2. Germline V gene lookup returns CDR1 PRHDT and CDR2 FYEKMQ (reference sequence). V was pared by 4 bases and J by 4 bases, with 10 bases of the junction left unmatched. The CDR3 has 16 amino acids. The CDR3 sequence: CASSSKRLAVYNEQFF. For the CDR3, the DNA is TGTGCCAGCAGCTCTAAGCGGCTAGCGGTGTACAATGAGCAGTTCTTC. Combining the CDR3 with reference TRBV13 and TRBJ2-1 gives the whole variable domain AAGVIQSPRHLIKEKRETATLKCYPIPRHDTVYWYQQGPGQDPQFLISFYEKMQSDKGSIPDRFSAQQFSDYHSELNMSSLELGDSALYFCASSSKRLAVYNEQFFGPGTRLTVL.

The chain uses TRBV5-4 and TRBJ2-1; 11 bases line up with TRBD2. Germline trimming cut 6 bases from V and 6 bases from J; bases unmatched to any gene: 5. The CDR3 totals 14 residues. Germline V gene lookup returns CDR1 SGHNT and CDR2 YYREEE (reference sequence). DNA for the CDR3: TGTGCCAGCACCTCTAGCGGGGGGACCAATGAGCAGTTCTTC. It codes for CASTSSGGTNEQFF.

V usage is TRBV10-1 and J usage is TRBJ1-2, with D unclear. Trimming removed 3 bases from V and 3 bases from J, with 11 bases in between. This CDR3 spans 14 amino acids. Germline V lookup: CDR1 WNHNN, CDR2 SYGVQD (reference sequence). CDR3 nucleotides: TGCGCCAGCAGTGATAGGAGGGAAGACTATGGCTACACCTTC. Residues: CASSDRREDYGYTF.

The chain employs TRBV5-1 and TRBJ1-1, with 9 bases matching TRBD1. The CDR3 is 15 residues long. V lost 0 bases, J lost 5 bases, and 5 bases stayed unmatched. The germline CDR1 and CDR2 sequences are SGHRS and YFSETQ. The CDR3 sequence is CASSLGDRVWTEAFF. CDR3 nucleotides: TGCGCCAGCAGCTTGGGGGACAGGGTATGGACTGAAGCTTTCTTT.

The chain recombines TRBV5-1 with TRBJ2-7; D uncertain. V gave up 5 bases and J gave up 2 bases, with 17 bases separating them. The CDR3 has 15 amino acids. Looked up from germline, CDR1 is SGHRS and CDR2 is YFSETQ. CDR3 nucleotide sequence: TGCGCCAGCAGGCCGGATTTAAACAGAGCCTACGAGCAGTACTTC. Translated: CASRPDLNRAYEQYF.

The gene calls are TRBV6-5 and TRBJ1-1; D gene ambiguous. Trimming pared 2 bases from V and 5 bases from J, leaving 15 bases between. The CDR3 consists of 15 residues. The germline V gene encodes CDR1 MNHEY and CDR2 SVGAGI. CDR3 in amino acids: CASSYRALRGTEAFF. DNA of the CDR3: TGTGCCAGCAGTTACAGGGCCCTAAGAGGGACTGAAGCTTTCTTT.

The chain uses TRBV24-1 and TRBJ2-3; the D gene is possibly TRBD2 (5 bases). Trimming took 4 bases from V and 2 from J, leaving 6 bases between them. The CDR3 consists of 13 residues. Germline CDR1 KGHDR, CDR2 SFDVKD. CDR3 protein: CATSDGITDTQYF. CDR3 DNA: TGTGCCACCAGTGACGGGATCACAGATACGCAGTATTTT.

The chain is built from TRBV3-1 (or the pseudogene TRBV3-2) and TRBJ2-7; 12 bases map to TRBD2. The CDR3 totals 16 residues. Trimming at V came to 4 bases and at J to 3 bases, leaving 7 bases not matched to a gene. From germline, CDR1 is LGHDT and CDR2 YNNKEL (reference sequence). Written as DNA, the CDR3 is TGTGCCAGCAGCCTAACTTCTAGCGGGGGGGTCTACGAGCAGTACTTC. Translation gives CASSLTSSGGVYEQYF.

This clone was seen only a few times. The chain has TRBV27 and TRBJ2-7, with 11 bases identical to TRBD1. The V gene end was trimmed by 6 bases and the J gene end by 2 bases; junction bases not matched to a gene: 9. CDR1 is MNHEY and CDR2 is SMNVEV in the germline V gene (reference sequence). The CDR3 extends over 16 amino acids. CDR3 residues: CASRARPGQGAYEQYF. CDR3 DNA sequence: TGTGCCAGCAGAGCGCGTCCGGGACAGGGGGCCTACGAGCAGTACTTC.

This clone was detected once. The chain has TRBV19 and TRBJ1-1; D ambiguous. This CDR3 is built from 13 residues. Germline-derived CDR1 and CDR2 are LNHDA and SQIVND (reference sequence). V lost 5 bases and J lost 4, with 11 bases in between. CDR3 sequence (DNA): TGTGCCAGTAGTCTAGGGAGTAGCACTGAAGCTTTCTTT. Translating gives CASSLGSSTEAFF.

This chain connects TRBV6-5 to TRBJ2-1, with 8 bases aligning to TRBD1. The CDR3 is 13 residues long. V was pared by 8 bases and J by 10 bases, with 10 bases of the junction left unmatched. Germline V gene sequence: CDR1 MNHEY, CDR2 SVGAGI. The DNA of the CDR3 is TGTGCCAGCGAGTTAGGGGACAGGAGCGAGCAGTTCTTC. Translation: CASELGDRSEQFF.

The V gene is TRBV13, the J gene TRBJ2-7, with D uncertain. The germline gives CDR1 PRHDT, CDR2 FYEKMQ (reference sequence). Trimming left V 5 bases short and J 0 bases short, with 14 bases between. The CDR3 is 15 residues long. The CDR3 bases are TGTGCCAGCAGCCCTCTCTCGCCGAGCTCCTACGAGCAGTACTTC. This gives the protein CASSPLSPSSYEQYF.

The chain carries TRBV30 and TRBJ2-7, with a possible D match to TRBD2 (6 bases). Germline V gene data show CDR1 as GTSNPN and CDR2 as SVGIG (reference sequence). The CDR3 has 13 residues. V lost 2 bases to trimming and J lost 0 bases, with 8 bases between them. The CDR3 DNA reads TGTGCCTGGAGTACGGGGGACTCCTACGAGCAGTACTTC. Protein product: CAWSTGDSYEQYF. The whole variable domain, remainder taken from reference TRBV30 and TRBJ2-7, is SQTIHQWPATLVQPVGSPLSLECTVEGTSNPNLYWYRQAAGRGLQLLFYSVGIGQISSEVPQNLSASRPQDRQFILSSKKLLLSDSGFYLCAWSTGDSYEQYFGPGTRLTVT.

The chain combines TRBV6-6 with TRBJ2-2, with D possibly being TRBD1 (6 bases). The CDR3 spans 15 residues. The germline V gene encodes CDR1 MNHNY and CDR2 SVGAGI (reference sequence). V lost 8 bases and J lost 1, with 14 bases in between. CDR3 DNA sequence: TGTGCCAGCTATTATAACAGGGAGAACACCGGGGAGCTGTTTTTT. It translates to CASYYNRENTGELFF.

V gene TRBV6-5 combines with J gene TRBJ1-6; 8 positions match TRBD1. CDR1 and CDR2 from the germline V gene are MNHEY and SVGAGI. The V and J ends lost 10 bases and 7 bases, in that order; junction bases with no gene match: 6. This CDR3 comprises 13 residues. The CDR3 region has the DNA TGTGCCAACGGACAGGGTGGAAATTCACCCCTCCACTTT. Translating gives CANGQGGNSPLHF.

This chain links TRBV27 with TRBJ1-3, with D unclear. The CDR3 totals 13 residues. The V end lost 8 bases, the J end lost 0 bases, and 8 bases lay between the germline ends. Germline V gives CDR1 MNHEY, CDR2 SMNVEV (reference sequence). In DNA, the CDR3 is TGTGCCAGCCGCCAGGCCTCTGGAAACACCATATATTTT. This codes for CASRQASGNTIYF.

The V call is TRBV5-1, the J call TRBJ2-4, with 8 bases identical to TRBD1. The CDR3 totals 14 residues. V shed 7 bases, J shed 2 bases, and the junction held 5 bases outside the gene matches. Germline V gives CDR1 SGHRS, CDR2 YFSETQ. CDR3 sequence: CASGTGGTKNIQYF. For the CDR3, the DNA is TGCGCCAGCGGCACAGGGGGGACCAAAAACATTCAGTACTTC.

The chain has TRBV7-9 and TRBJ1-1; weak D call: TRBD1 (5 bases). CDR1 is SEHNR, CDR2 FQNEAQ, per germline (reference sequence). With 3 bases removed from V and 10 bases from J, the gap between germline ends came to 9 bases. The CDR3 sequence is 11 residues long. CDR3 coding DNA: TGTGCCAGCAGCTTCAGGGAGGTAGCTTTCTTT. It translates to CASSFREVAFF.

CDR3 in DNA: TGTGCCATCAGTGAGATGGACAGGGGGAATGAGCAGTTCTTC. Translation gives CAISEMDRGNEQFF. The rearrangement uses TRBV10-3 and TRBJ2-1, with TRBD1 matching over 10 bases. The CDR3 has 14 residues. CDR1 ENHRY and CDR2 SYGVKD come from the germline V gene. The V and J ends lost 2 bases and 7 bases, in that order; junction bases with no gene match: 2.

The chain has TRBV18 and TRBJ2-2; 7 nucleotides agree with TRBD1. The CDR3 spans 15 residues. Losses at the gene ends were 4 bases for V and 5 bases for J; bases not matched to a gene: 7. CDR1 and CDR2 from the germline V gene are KGHSH and LQKENI. Written as DNA, the CDR3 is TGTGCCAGCTCACAGGGACAGCAGATAACCGGGGAGCTGTTTTTT. Protein sequence: CASSQGQQITGELFF.

The chain carries TRBV28 and TRBJ2-2; D is uncertain. CDR1 is MDHEN and CDR2 is SYDVKM in the germline V gene. The CDR3 is 18 amino acids. V was shortened by 5 bases and J by 5 bases, with 24 bases between the two germline ends. CDR3 loop: CASSLPGKLGYRTGELFF. The CDR3 bases are TGTGCCAGCAGTCTTCCGGGTAAACTGGGTTATAGAACCGGGGAGCTGTTTTTT.

The J gene is TRBJ2-7, the V gene TRBV5-5; 11 bases line up with TRBD1. With 7 bases clipped from V and 5 bases from J, the junction kept 20 bases outside the gene matches. This CDR3 contains 18 residues. CDR1 is SGHKS, CDR2 YYEKEE, per germline (reference sequence). DNA of the CDR3: TGTGCCAGCGTCCGATTAGGACAGGGGGCCTCCGGAGGGGACGAGCAGTACTTC. Encoded protein: CASVRLGQGASGGDEQYF.